These 20 T cell receptor beta chains came from one sample sequenced in a study of blood T cell repertoires in COVID-19. Sequencing used immunoSEQ multiplex PCR; TCRdb keeps in-frame clones, though not all of them. Seen here are a few hundred thousand clones, about four fifths observed once, and the top ten hold about 8.9%. The sequencing sample was made of peripheral blood. The receptor source for this set is a man aged 80 or over with acute or convalescent COVID-19.

This rearrangement joins TRBV27 to TRBJ2-1; 8 bases match TRBD2. CDR1 is MNHEY and CDR2 is SMNVEV in the germline V gene (reference sequence). Germline trimming cut 3 bases from V and 10 bases from J; bases unmatched to any gene: 11. The CDR3 extends over 15 amino acids. CDR3 amino acids: CASSLRVSGRQEQFF. The CDR3 bases are TGTGCCAGCAGTTTGAGGGTGAGCGGGAGACAGGAGCAGTTCTTC.

The chain joins TRBV6-2 or TRBV6-3 to TRBJ1-1; D is unclear. Trimming left V 6 bases short and J 0 bases short, with 14 bases between. The CDR3 has 15 residues. Germline assignment: CDR1 MNHEY and CDR2 SVGEGT. CDR3 in amino acids: CASRPFQLMNTEAFF. Here the CDR3 DNA reads TGTGCCAGCAGACCTTTTCAACTCATGAACACTGAAGCTTTCTTT.

The V call is TRBV4-1, the J call TRBJ1-3, with D perhaps TRBD1 (6 bases). There are 16 residues in the CDR3. Germline CDR1 and CDR2: MGHRA and YSYEKL. V lost 0 bases to trimming and J lost 11 bases, with 20 bases between them. Here the CDR3 reads CASSQDLRQVVGSIYF. CDR3 sequence (DNA): TGCGCCAGCAGCCAAGATCTAAGACAGGTGGTGGGCTCCATATATTTT.

This sequence joins TRBV19 and TRBJ1-1; TRBD1 aligns across 7 bases. After removal of 7 bases from V and 0 bases from J, the junction contained 11 bases not matched to a gene. CDR3 length: 16 residues. Germline V gives CDR1 LNHDA, CDR2 SQIVND (reference sequence). The DNA for the CDR3 is TGTGCCAGTACCCCCGAGGGGACAGTTTTGAACACTGAAGCTTTCTTT. This codes for CASTPEGTVLNTEAFF.

The chain carries TRBV6-4 and TRBJ2-3, with D perhaps matching TRBD2 (6 bases). V lost 2 bases and J lost 3, with 18 bases in between. The germline CDR1 and CDR2 sequences are MRHNA and SNTAGT. The CDR3 has 17 residues. CDR3 sequence reads: CASSDSGLVEGTDTQYF. The DNA of the CDR3 is TGTGCCAGCAGTGACAGCGGGCTAGTAGAGGGGACAGATACGCAGTATTTT.

The V call is TRBV18, the J call TRBJ1-1; D is possibly TRBD1 (5 bases). Per the germline V gene, CDR1 is KGHSH and CDR2 is LQKENI. Trimming took off 3 bases at V and 1 base at J, with 15 bases between the two ends. This CDR3 has 16 amino acids. The chain's CDR3 is CASSPRLVRGNTEAFF. CDR3 nucleotide sequence: TGTGCCAGCTCACCCCGACTTGTTAGGGGGAACACTGAAGCTTTCTTT.

The J gene is TRBJ2-1, the V gene TRBV30; a weak D match, TRBD2 (5 bases). Germline V lookup: CDR1 GTSNPN, CDR2 SVGIG (reference sequence). CDR3 size: 15 residues. The V end was cut by 2 bases, the J end by 0 bases, with 11 bases between. As DNA, the CDR3 is TGTGCCTGGAGTAAGTTCACTAGCTCCTACAATGAGCAGTTCTTC. Amino acid sequence: CAWSKFTSSYNEQFF.

V gene TRBV5-4 combines with J gene TRBJ2-1; tentatively, D is TRBD1 (5 bases). This CDR3 region has 15 residues. The V gene lost 2 bases and the J gene lost 8 bases, with 17 bases spanning the gap. Germline assignment: CDR1 SGHNT and CDR2 YYREEE (reference sequence). The CDR3 reads CASSLDSPPIYEQFF. The CDR3 nucleotides read TGTGCCAGCAGCTTAGACAGCCCTCCAATATATGAGCAGTTCTTC.

The rearrangement links TRBV5-1 to TRBJ2-5, with TRBD2 identical over 10 bases. The junction had 7 bases not matched to a gene; V was cut back by 0 bases and J by 2 bases. CDR1 and CDR2 (germline): SGHRS, YFSETQ. The CDR3 sequence is 17 residues long. The CDR3 region has the DNA TGCGCCAGCAGCTTGGCCCCTAGCGGGAGTACGCAAGAGACCCAGTACTTC. Amino acids: CASSLAPSGSTQETQYF.

The chain is built from TRBV6-5 and TRBJ2-1, with D tentatively TRBD2 (6 bases). Germline V gene lookup returns CDR1 MNHEY and CDR2 SVGAGI. Trimming cost V 10 bases and J 5 bases, with 9 bases left between them. The CDR3 sequence is 11 residues long. The CDR3 coding sequence is TGTGCCATCCGGACTAACAATGAGCAGTTCTTC. The encoded protein is CAIRTNNEQFF.

The CDR3 spells CASSVEPSGRADTQYF. For the CDR3, the DNA is TGTGCCAGCAGCGTAGAACCTAGCGGGAGGGCAGATACGCAGTATTTT. The chain joins TRBV9 to TRBJ2-3, with TRBD2 identical over 12 bases. Germline V CDR1 and CDR2: SGDLS, YYNGEE. The CDR3 consists of 16 residues. V was pared by 0 bases and J by 4 bases, with 3 bases of the junction left unmatched.

The chain combines TRBV5-8 with TRBJ1-1; tentatively, D is TRBD1 (6 bases). CDR1 is SGHTS, CDR2 YDEGEE, per germline. V was trimmed by 1 base and J by 4 bases, leaving 14 bases between them. The CDR3 consists of 15 residues. This CDR3 is CASSLPLQGFTEAFF. The CDR3 DNA reads as TGTGCCAGCAGCTTGCCCCTACAGGGATTCACTGAAGCTTTCTTT. The complete variable domain, with remaining parts taken from reference TRBV5-8 and TRBJ1-1, reads EAGVTQSPTHLIKTRGQQATLRCSPISGHTSVYWYQQALGLGLQFLLWYDEGEERNRGNFPPRFSGRQFPNYSSELNVNALELEDSALYLCASSLPLQGFTEAFFGQGTRLTVV.

The chain has TRBV24-1 and TRBJ2-2; 10 bases fit TRBD1. The junction had 9 bases not matched to a gene; V was cut back by 0 bases and J by 6 bases. Per germline, CDR1 KGHDR and CDR2 SFDVKD. The CDR3 has 18 residues. CDR3 protein: CATSDLPGQGEAAGELFF. CDR3 nucleotides: TGTGCCACCAGTGATTTGCCCGGACAGGGGGAAGCTGCCGGGGAGCTGTTTTTT.

This sequence joins TRBV2 and TRBJ1-1, with D unresolved. CDR3 length: 13 amino acids. Germline CDR1 and CDR2: SNHLY and FYNNEI. Trimming took off 6 bases at V and 0 bases at J, with 8 bases between the two ends. In DNA form, the CDR3 reads TGTGCCAGCAGCGTTCAGGTGAACACTGAAGCTTTCTTT. Translating gives CASSVQVNTEAFF.

The chain combines TRBV24-1 with TRBJ2-4; D unclear. V dropped 3 bases and J dropped 0 bases, with 8 bases sitting between them. CDR3 size: 15 residues. In germline, CDR1 is KGHDR, CDR2 SFDVKD. The chain's CDR3 is CATSDPRIAKNIQYF. The DNA of the CDR3 is TGTGCCACCAGTGATCCCAGGATAGCCAAAAACATTCAGTACTTC.

A single count supports this clone. The chain couples TRBV11-1 to TRBJ1-3; D gene unclear. Germline CDR1 is SGHAT and CDR2 is FQDESV (reference sequence). V lost 6 bases to trimming and J lost 0 bases, with 12 bases between them. The CDR3 contains 15 residues. CDR3 amino acids: CASSWSGVSGNTIYF. The CDR3 DNA follows: TGTGCCAGCAGTTGGTCAGGCGTCTCTGGAAACACCATATATTTT. The whole variable domain, remainder taken from reference TRBV11-1 and TRBJ1-3, is EAEVAQSPRYKITEKSQAVAFWCDPISGHATLYWYRQILGQGPELLVQFQDESVVDDSQLPKDRFSAERLKGVDSTLKIQPAELGDSAMYLCASSWSGVSGNTIYFGEGSWLTVV.

The rearrangement joins TRBV2 to TRBJ1-3; unclear D gene. The CDR3 is 16 amino acids. Per germline, CDR1 SNHLY and CDR2 FYNNEI. V was pared by 3 bases and J by 0 bases, with 12 bases between. CDR3 nucleotides: TGTGCCAGCAGTGACTACAGATCCCTCTCTGGAAACACCATATATTTT. This translates into CASSDYRSLSGNTIYF.

The chain joins TRBV19 to TRBJ1-3; D remains unclear. The CDR3 has 15 amino acids. Germline-derived CDR1 and CDR2 are LNHDA and SQIVND (reference sequence). V lost 7 bases and J lost 0, with 13 bases in between. Here the CDR3 DNA reads TGTGCCAGTAAACCGGAGACGAGCTCTGGAAACACCATATATTTT. Amino acid sequence: CASKPETSSGNTIYF.

This chain joins TRBV19 and TRBJ1-1; a weak D match, TRBD1 (5 bases). This CDR3 has 14 residues. Trimming cost V 0 bases and J 6 bases, with 11 bases left between them. Germline V gene sequence: CDR1 LNHDA, CDR2 SQIVND (reference sequence). The CDR3 spells CASSIDPGYAEAFF. The DNA of the CDR3 is TGTGCCAGTAGTATAGATCCAGGGTACGCTGAAGCTTTCTTT.

The genes are TRBV18 and TRBJ2-7; a weak D match, TRBD1 (6 bases). V was clipped by 2 bases and J by 7 bases, with 18 bases between them. Germline values: CDR1 KGHSH, CDR2 LQKENI. This CDR3 contains 15 residues. The CDR3 here is CASSPNTGKTEEQYF. The CDR3 DNA is TGTGCCAGCTCACCAAATACAGGGAAAACGGAAGAGCAGTACTTC.